A single sample gave rise to the 5 T cell receptor beta chains below, sequenced in a study of blood T cells in healthy people across ages (dated by TCRdb to between 2015 and 2017). Library method: 5' RACE. Reads for this sample came from an Illumina HiSeq 2500. A second PCR of about 7 to 12 cycles was performed with a sample-barcoded 5' primer and a J-beta primer mix. TCRdb reran the public reads through fastp at Q25 and MiXCR, keeping productive beta chains. Rows are unified per CDR3 protein, each entry keeping the most common DNA and genes. For this sample there are a few hundred thousand distinct CDR3 sequences; around a quarter appear just once. The top ten hold over 3.5% of the sample. These data were likewise used in another study, on T cells of mothers and their children.

Sequencing used blood. All receptors derive from a boy between 2 and 15 years old in good health.

The sample holds a few counts of this clonotype. This chain joins TRBV11-2 and TRBJ2-5, with D possibly called TRBD1 or TRBD2 (5 bases each). Near its end, the DNA agrees better with TRBJ2-7, so the J call may be wrong. The CDR3 consists of 14 residues. Germline CDR1 is SGHAT and CDR2 is FQNNGV. The CDR3, as DNA: TGTGCCAGCACCCGGGGACGGGGAATGGACGAGCAGTACTTC. Translation: CASTRGRGMDEQYF.

The V gene is TRBV12-3 or TRBV12-4, the J gene TRBJ2-3; D unresolved. V shed 3 bases and J shed 2 bases, with 6 bases lying between them. This CDR3 region has 13 residues. This CDR3 reads CASSFTVTDTQYF. In nucleotides, the CDR3 is TGTGCCAGCAGTTTTACGGTCACAGATACGCAGTATTTT.

V and J are TRBV4-3 and TRBJ2-3, with D tentatively TRBD2 (6 bases). Germline CDR1 is LGHNA and CDR2 is YSLEER. CDR3 length equals 16 residues. Trimming left V 3 bases short and J 4 bases short, with 17 bases between. The DNA for the CDR3 is TGCGCCAGCAGCCAGATCTTACCAGCGGGCGCAGATACGCAGTATTTT. Its protein product is CASSQILPAGADTQYF.

The genes are TRBV21-1 and TRBJ2-5; the table's TRBD1 call for D was not verified on the DNA. The DNA end is a closer match to TRBJ2-1, so the J assignment may be wrong. TRBV21-1 is termed a pseudogene. CDR3 length equals 12 residues. Here the CDR3 DNA reads TGTGCCAGCAGCAAAGTGTCCGATGAGCAGTTCTTC. Its protein is CASSKVSDEQFF.

The chain couples TRBV13 to TRBJ1-2, with a possible D match to TRBD1 (5 bases). The V gene's germline CDR1 is PRHDT and CDR2 FYEKMQ (reference sequence). The CDR3 contains 15 residues. The V gene lost 5 bases and the J gene lost 3 bases, with 16 bases spanning the gap. CDR3 region: CASSGRQLWDYGYTF. The CDR3 DNA follows: TGTGCCAGCAGCGGCAGACAGTTGTGGGACTATGGCTACACCTTC.